The 11 T cell receptor beta chains given below trace back to one sample, sequenced in a study of spatial heterogeneity in lung cancer. The time point: sample taken at primary tumor resection. Each CDR3 protein gets one entry after TCRdb re-called the 5' RACE reads with MiXCR. The sample shows around 92,000 distinct CDR3 sequences, more than 10% of them seen only once. Specimen: PBMCs, collected at surgery. Every receptor here comes from a male donor with early-stage non-small cell lung cancer.

The chain uses TRBV5-1 and TRBJ2-7, with 7 positions matching TRBD2. CDR3 length: 15 amino acids. The germline V gene encodes CDR1 SGHRS and CDR2 YFSETQ. V lost 0 bases and J lost 5; bases outside the gene matches: 8. The CDR3: CASSLAPRERDEQYF. In DNA form, the CDR3 reads TGCGCCAGCAGCTTGGCGCCGCGGGAGAGGGACGAGCAGTACTTC.

CDR3: CASSEFTGWTNEKLFF. CDR3 DNA: TGTGCCAGCAGTGAATTCACAGGCTGGACTAATGAAAAACTGTTTTTT. The chain has TRBV6-1 and TRBJ1-4; weak D call: TRBD1 (5 bases). V gave up 2 bases and J gave up 2 bases, with 12 bases separating them. The CDR3 runs to 16 residues. Germline CDR1 reads MNHNS; CDR2 reads SASEGT.

This clonotype was observed a few times. The rearrangement joins TRBV5-1 to TRBJ2-1, with D possibly being TRBD2 (6 bases). Germline CDR1 SGHRS, CDR2 YFSETQ. This CDR3 is 14 amino acids long. The V gene lost 4 bases and the J gene lost 6 bases, with 14 bases spanning the gap. The DNA for the CDR3 is TGCGCCAGCAGCCCCGAGTCGGAGGGCAATGAGCAGTTCTTC. The encoded protein is CASSPESEGNEQFF.

This clonotype has a handful of counts. This chain uses TRBV20-1 with TRBJ2-7; the D gene is possibly TRBD1 (5 bases). CDR3 length: 14 residues. V was pared by 3 bases and J by 2 bases, with 14 bases between. The V gene's germline CDR1 is DFQATT and CDR2 SNEGSKA (reference sequence). Here the CDR3 DNA reads TGCAGTGCTAGGGACCCAGGGTACCCCTACGAGCAGTACTTC. Encoded protein: CSARDPGYPYEQYF.

The chain couples TRBV2 to TRBJ2-1; D might be TRBD1 or TRBD2, each matching 5 bases. CDR1 and CDR2 (germline): SNHLY, FYNNEI. V lost 6 bases and J 0 bases, leaving 18 bases between the germline ends. The CDR3 runs 17 residues. This CDR3 reads CASRATRSGTSYNEQFF. CDR3 sequence (DNA): TGTGCCAGCAGAGCCACTAGGTCAGGGACCTCCTACAATGAGCAGTTCTTC.

Only a few counts were recorded for this clonotype. V is TRBV6-2 or TRBV6-3 and J is TRBJ1-5; possible D gene TRBD1, 5 bases. The V end was cut by 7 bases, the J end by 1 base, with 14 bases between. CDR1 and CDR2 from the germline V gene are MNHEY and SVGEGT. The CDR3 is 15 residues long. CDR3 residues: CASTSLRGSNQPQHF. The DNA of the CDR3 is TGTGCCAGCACGAGTTTAAGGGGAAGCAATCAGCCCCAGCATTTT.

This clonotype was observed a handful of times. The rearrangement joins TRBV7-3 to TRBJ2-1, with 8 bases identical to TRBD2. Germline V CDR1 and CDR2: SGHTA, FQGTGA. The CDR3 length is 16 residues. The J segment lost 3 bases and the V segment lost 5 bases, leaving 9 bases of the junction unmatched. The CDR3, as DNA: TGTGCCAGCAGCAAAGCCCGGGAGGGAAACTACAATGAGCAGTTCTTC. Its translation is CASSKAREGNYNEQFF.

On this clonotype: An end of the junction differs from the germline gene, which may be a read error. This rearrangement joins TRBV7-2 to TRBJ2-1, with 8 nucleotides matching TRBD2. Germline V lookup: CDR1 SGHTA, CDR2 FQGNSA. The CDR3 consists of 16 residues. The CDR3 nucleotides read TGTGCCAGCAGCTTGGTGGGGACTAGGGCCTACAATGAGCAGTTCTTT. Protein sequence: CASSLVGTRAYNEQFF.

The sample holds a few counts of this clonotype. The chain combines TRBV6-5 with TRBJ1-4; no clear D. The CDR3 totals 15 residues. Germline lookup yields CDR1 MNHEY and CDR2 SVGAGI. Trimming stripped 0 bases from V and 7 bases from J, with 12 bases between. Here the CDR3 reads CASSYSIGKSEKLFF. The CDR3 DNA sequence: TGTGCCAGCAGTTACTCCATAGGGAAAAGTGAAAAACTGTTTTTT.

This chain connects TRBV6-1 to TRBJ2-3; 14 bases map to TRBD2. The CDR3 length is 15 residues. Losses at the gene ends were 6 bases for V and 6 bases for J; bases not matched to a gene: 5. In germline, CDR1 is MNHNS, CDR2 SASEGT. CDR3 sequence: CASRGTSGSVDTQYF. The CDR3, as DNA: TGTGCCAGCAGAGGGACTAGCGGGAGTGTGGATACGCAGTATTTT.

The genes are TRBV19 and TRBJ2-1; 12 bases map to TRBD2. V dropped 6 bases and J dropped 10; count of bases not matched to a gene: 4. This CDR3 has 13 amino acids. From germline, CDR1 is LNHDA and CDR2 SQIVND (reference sequence). CDR3 bases: TGTGCCAGTAGCTGGACTAGCGGGGAAGAGCAGTTCTTC. The encoded protein is CASSWTSGEEQFF.